Each of the 20 T cell receptor beta chains below was sequenced from the same sample in a study of T cell responses to AZD1222 COVID-19 vaccine. Clones were sequenced by immunoSEQ multiplex PCR, and TCRdb holds only the in-frame ones, with some missing. Of 150,000 to 200,000 clones listed, less than 95% are singletons. The sample was peripheral blood, taken on day 0 of AZD1222 vaccination. These receptors originate from an adult in good health.

The chain employs TRBV5-1 and TRBJ1-1, with D possibly matching TRBD1 (6 bases). This CDR3 spans 14 amino acids. Trimming removed 2 bases at V and 1 base at J, with 9 bases between. Germline V gives CDR1 SGHRS, CDR2 YFSETQ. This CDR3 is CASSLPGQNTEAFF. Written as DNA, the CDR3 is TGCGCCAGCAGCTTACCGGGACAGAACACTGAAGCTTTCTTT.

Concerning this clone: The sample has other DNA sequences that encode this CDR3 too. This chain uses TRBV27 with TRBJ1-5; D remains unclear. This CDR3 spans 14 amino acids. V was cut by 0 bases and J by 2 bases, with 5 bases left in between. CDR1 MNHEY and CDR2 SMNVEV come from the germline V gene (reference sequence). CDR3 sequence (DNA): TGTGCCAGCAGTTTATCGGGTGGCAATCAGCCCCAGCATTTT. It specifies CASSLSGGNQPQHF.

J is TRBJ1-5 and V is TRBV7-2; possible D gene TRBD1, 6 bases. CDR1 is SGHTA, CDR2 FQGNSA, per germline. The CDR3 totals 15 residues. The V end was cut by 7 bases, the J end by 5 bases, with 18 bases between. CDR3 DNA: TGTGCCAGCACCCGAATGTCGGGGGGCCATCAGCCCCAGCATTTT. This sequence encodes CASTRMSGGHQPQHF.

The gene calls are TRBV5-5 and TRBJ2-7, with 8 bases that match TRBD1. The CDR3 covers 14 residues. Per the germline V gene, CDR1 is SGHKS and CDR2 is YYEKEE (reference sequence). The junction had 5 bases not matched to a gene; V was cut back by 3 bases and J by 3 bases. CDR3 DNA sequence: TGTGCCAGCAGCTCCAACGGACAGGGCTACGAGCAGTACTTC. This encodes CASSSNGQGYEQYF.

The rearrangement uses TRBV3-1 (or the pseudogene TRBV3-2) and TRBJ1-4; no clear D gene. The ends were cut back, 0 bases at V and 8 bases at J, with 7 bases in the middle. The germline CDR1 and CDR2 sequences are LGHDT and YNNKEL (reference sequence). The CDR3 extends over 13 amino acids. CDR3 amino acids: CASSQDWFEKLFF. Written as DNA, the CDR3 is TGTGCCAGCAGCCAAGATTGGTTCGAAAAACTGTTTTTT.

This rearrangement joins TRBV27 to TRBJ1-5; 9 bases are shared with TRBD1. The CDR3 has 14 amino acids. V was pared by 5 bases and J by 8 bases, with 7 bases of the junction left unmatched. From germline, CDR1 is MNHEY and CDR2 SMNVEV (reference sequence). This chain's CDR3 is CASSPRQGVKPQHF. The CDR3, as DNA: TGTGCCAGCAGTCCCCGACAGGGGGTGAAGCCCCAGCATTTT.

The V call is TRBV15, the J call TRBJ2-1; D unresolved. Germline-derived CDR1 and CDR2 are LNHNV and YYDKDF (reference sequence). The V and J ends lost 5 bases and 10 bases respectively, with 15 bases between them. CDR3 size: 13 residues. Written as DNA, the CDR3 is TGTGCCACCAGCTCCCCACCCGACGGGGAGCAGTTCTTC. It codes for CATSSPPDGEQFF.

This chain connects TRBV19 to TRBJ1-3; tentative D call: TRBD1 (6 bases). The CDR3 covers 14 residues. The V and J ends lost 5 bases and 4 bases respectively, with 12 bases between them. CDR1 is LNHDA and CDR2 is SQIVND in the germline V gene (reference sequence). The CDR3 is CASSVTGFGNTIYF. In DNA, the CDR3 is TGTGCCAGTAGTGTAACAGGGTTCGGAAACACCATATATTTT.

This chain joins TRBV10-3 and TRBJ1-2; TRBD1 agrees at 7 bases. V lost 4 bases to trimming and J lost 4 bases; unmatched junction nucleotides: 6. Germline CDR1 is ENHRY and CDR2 is SYGVKD. This CDR3 has 14 amino acids. The CDR3 here is CAISGRQGGYGYTF. DNA of the CDR3: TGTGCCATCAGTGGAAGACAGGGAGGCTATGGCTACACCTTC.

The rearrangement uses TRBV5-1 and TRBJ1-4; 8 positions match TRBD1. With V trimmed by 3 bases and J by 7 bases, 11 bases remained unmatched. Germline CDR1 and CDR2: SGHRS and YFSETQ. This CDR3 comprises 16 residues. This CDR3 reads CASSYLPVGTGEKLFF. The CDR3 DNA sequence: TGCGCCAGCAGCTACCTTCCTGTTGGGACAGGTGAAAAACTGTTTTTT.

This clone came up once. The CDR3 DNA follows: TGTGCCAGCAGTTTAATGGGAAACGGCAATCAGCCCCAGCATTTT. As protein: CASSLMGNGNQPQHF. The chain uses TRBV27 and TRBJ1-5; D is unclear. The CDR3 covers 15 residues. In germline, CDR1 is MNHEY, CDR2 SMNVEV (reference sequence). The V and J ends lost 2 bases and 2 bases respectively, with 10 bases between them.

The chain has TRBV27 and TRBJ1-6; D ambiguous. CDR1 MNHEY and CDR2 SMNVEV come from the germline V gene (reference sequence). The CDR3 length is 14 residues. V was clipped by 0 bases and J by 9 bases, with 9 bases between them. CDR3 amino acids: CASSLSIGGSPLHF. Here the CDR3 DNA reads TGTGCCAGCAGTTTATCGATTGGAGGTTCACCCCTCCACTTT.

The chain is built from TRBV30 and TRBJ2-2; D not certain. The CDR3 consists of 13 residues. Germline lookup yields CDR1 GTSNPN and CDR2 SVGIG (reference sequence). V was cut by 0 bases and J by 5 bases, with 7 bases left in between. CDR3: CAWSVETTGELFF. DNA for the CDR3: TGTGCCTGGAGTGTAGAGACGACCGGGGAGCTGTTTTTT.

The chain recombines TRBV19 with TRBJ1-2; no clear D gene. CDR1 and CDR2 from the germline V gene are LNHDA and SQIVND (reference sequence). This CDR3 comprises 14 residues. V lost 6 bases and J 4 bases, leaving 15 bases between the germline ends. CDR3 bases: TGTGCCAGTAGGTTGAACCTATTAGGCTATGGCTACACCTTC. It codes for CASRLNLLGYGYTF. Using reference TRBV19 and TRBJ1-2 for the parts outside the CDR3, the full variable domain is DGGITQSPKYLFRKEGQNVTLSCEQNLNHDAMYWYRQDPGQGLRLIYYSQIVNDFQKGDIAEGYSVSREKKESFPLTVTSAQKNPTAFYLCASRLNLLGYGYTFGSGTRLTVV.

The rearrangement links TRBV7-3 to TRBJ2-2; 12 nucleotides line up with TRBD2. The CDR3 runs 17 residues. From germline, CDR1 is SGHTA and CDR2 FQGTGA. Trimming removed 4 bases from V and 3 bases from J; junction bases left unmatched: 6. This chain's CDR3 is CASSYTGLAGYTGELFF. The DNA for the CDR3 is TGTGCCAGCAGCTACACTGGACTAGCGGGATACACCGGGGAGCTGTTTTTT.

V usage is TRBV2 and J usage is TRBJ1-5, with unresolved D. Per the germline V gene, CDR1 is SNHLY and CDR2 is FYNNEI. The germline V and J ends were trimmed by 5 bases and 4 bases, with 15 bases remaining between them. The CDR3 is 15 residues long. For the CDR3, the DNA is TGTGCCAGCAGTCCGGGCCCCCAGGCGAATCAGCCCCAGCATTTT. Its protein is CASSPGPQANQPQHF.

V is TRBV6-6 and J is TRBJ2-1; D is possibly TRBD2 (5 bases). The CDR3 sequence is 11 residues long. CDR1 MNHNY and CDR2 SVGAGI come from the germline V gene (reference sequence). Trimming left V 5 bases short and J 6 bases short, with 5 bases between. CDR3 in amino acids: CASSLANEQFF. In DNA form, the CDR3 reads TGTGCCAGCAGTCTAGCCAATGAGCAGTTCTTC.

The rearrangement links TRBV5-8 to TRBJ2-1; 10 bases are a match to TRBD1. The V gene's germline CDR1 is SGHTS and CDR2 YDEGEE. J gave up 8 bases and V 0 bases, and 14 bases lay outside the gene matches. The CDR3 covers 18 residues. Here the CDR3 DNA reads TGTGCCAGCAGCTTGGCTTCCAGCGGGACAGGGGTACTGCATGAGCAGTTCTTC. This sequence encodes CASSLASSGTGVLHEQFF.

This chain joins TRBV5-4 and TRBJ2-1, with D possibly matching TRBD1 (5 bases). Germline CDR1 SGHNT, CDR2 YYREEE (reference sequence). CDR3 length equals 15 residues. Trimming shortened V by 2 bases and J by 6 bases, and 15 bases separated the two germline ends. DNA of the CDR3: TGTGCCAGCAGCTTAGCTAGGACAAGTGGCAATGAGCAGTTCTTC. This gives the protein CASSLARTSGNEQFF.

The chain is built from TRBV7-9 and TRBJ2-6; D might be TRBD2 (6 bases). The CDR3 is 15 amino acids. CDR1 is SEHNR and CDR2 is FQNEAQ in the germline V gene (reference sequence). V gave up 3 bases and J gave up 4 bases, with 10 bases separating them. The CDR3 loop is CASSLGGSGANVLTF. DNA of the CDR3: TGTGCCAGCAGCTTGGGAGGTTCCGGGGCCAACGTCCTGACTTTC.